This T cell receptor beta chain appears in the sequencing data of a study of blood T cells in healthy people across ages. The V gene end was trimmed by 6 bases and the J gene end by 4 bases; junction bases not matched to a gene: 10. Germline loops: CDR1 MDHEN, CDR2 SYDVKM. This CDR3 contains 16 residues. The authors ran a second PCR of 7 to 11 cycles using a sample-barcoded 5' primer and a J-beta primer mix. TCRdb passed the 5' RACE reads through MiXCR, listing each CDR3 protein once. The sample gives more than 1,400,000 distinct CDR3 sequences, about 40% of which show up once; 7.9% is in the top ten.

The chain joins TRBV28 to TRBJ2-5; 11 bases are shared with TRBD2. Sequencing was done on a sample of blood. The source is a woman aged 18 to 35 in good health. The CDR3 is CASRTVAGGRRETQYF. The CDR3 nucleotides read TGTGCCAGCAGGACAGTAGCGGGAGGGCGTCGAGAGACCCAGTACTTC. The complete variable domain, with remaining parts taken from reference TRBV28 and TRBJ2-5, reads DVKVTQSSRYLVKRTGEKVFLECVQDMDHENMFWYRQDPGLGLRLIYFSYDVKMKEKGDIPEGYSVSREKKERFSLILESASTNQTSMYLCASRTVAGGRRETQYFGPGTRLLVL.